What follows describes a single T cell receptor (beta chain). Profiling relied on immunoSEQ multiplex PCR, and the TCRdb table lists in-frame clones only, not all of them. The sample lists about 130,000 clones, 84% seen once, with 9% to 15% in the top ten. This sample was included in a study of blood T cell repertoires in COVID-19. Background on the study: Nucleic acid was either cDNA or gDNA, and it came from T cells, B-cell-depleted T cells, or PBMCs.

CDR3 length: 13 amino acids. The V and J ends lost 0 bases and 8 bases respectively, with 10 bases between them. CDR1 and CDR2 from the germline V gene are MGHRA and YSYEKL. The chain uses TRBV4-1 and TRBJ1-1, with a weak D call TRBD1 (5 bases). Sequenced: peripheral blood. The source is a woman aged 55-75 years with acute or convalescent COVID-19. The DNA of the CDR3 is TGCGCCAGCAGCCAAGATCAGGGAACCGAAGCTTTCTTT. This gives the protein CASSQDQGTEAFF.